The 32 T cell receptor beta chains in this list originate from one sample, sequenced in a study of identical twins. TCRdb redid the calling of the 5' RACE reads with MiXCR, one entry per CDR3 protein. The sample contains 270,000 or so distinct CDR3 sequences, about 8.3% of which appear only once. The sample also formed part of further work on yellow fever vaccine responses in identical twins.

Input material: CD8+ T cells sorted from blood. The receptors here all came from a woman between 18 and 30 years old in good health.

This clonotype has more than one count but fewer than ten. V usage is TRBV20-1 and J usage is TRBJ1-5; 10 nucleotides align to TRBD1. V gave up 1 base and J gave up 6 bases; unmatched junction bases: 9. This CDR3 is built from 16 residues. Germline CDR1 reads DFQATT; CDR2 reads SNEGSKA (reference sequence). The DNA for the CDR3 is TGCAGTGCTAGAGGCGATGGACAGGGGGAAAGTCAGCCCCAGCATTTT. It codes for CSARGDGQGESQPQHF.

The chain is built from TRBV5-4 and TRBJ2-5; no firm D call. The CDR3 covers 12 residues. Germline assignment: CDR1 SGHNT and CDR2 YYREEE (reference sequence). V was shortened by 4 bases and J by 2 bases, with 6 bases between the two germline ends. DNA for the CDR3: TGTGCCAGCAGCCGGTGGCAAGAGACCCAGTACTTC. It codes for CASSRWQETQYF.

In this sample, this clonotype turned up a few times. The rearrangement uses TRBV7-9 and TRBJ2-7; D is possibly TRBD1 or TRBD2 (5 bases each). CDR3 length: 14 amino acids. Germline CDR1 reads SEHNR; CDR2 reads FQNEAQ (reference sequence). Trimming stripped 2 bases from V and 7 bases from J, with 15 bases between. CDR3 sequence reads: CASSLSGQGEEQYF. Here the CDR3 DNA reads TGTGCCAGCAGCTTATCGGGGCAGGGCGAAGAGCAGTACTTC.

This clonotype was seen a few times. J is TRBJ2-5 and V is TRBV6-5; no firm D call. Germline V CDR1 and CDR2: MNHEY, SVGAGI. Trimming removed 3 bases at V and 1 base at J, with 9 bases between. The length of the CDR3 is 14 residues. CDR3 sequence: CASSYGGVQETQYF. In DNA form, the CDR3 reads TGTGCCAGCAGTTATGGTGGAGTCCAAGAGACCCAGTACTTC.

This clonotype was detected a few times. J is TRBJ2-7 and V is TRBV12-3 or TRBV12-4, with D unresolved. The CDR3 contains 15 residues. Trimming cost V 2 bases and J 0 bases, with 11 bases left between them. The CDR3 region is CASSLNRESSYEQYF. For the CDR3, the DNA is TGTGCCAGCAGTTTAAACAGAGAAAGCTCCTACGAGCAGTACTTC.

This clonotype was detected a few times. V gene TRBV28 combines with J gene TRBJ2-7; 9 bases fit TRBD1. With 3 bases clipped from V and 6 bases from J, the junction kept 12 bases outside the gene matches. This CDR3 contains 16 residues. The germline V gene encodes CDR1 MDHEN and CDR2 SYDVKM. The CDR3 DNA reads as TGTGCCAGCAGTTTTGAACAGGGGGCCCCCATCTCCGAGCAGTACTTC. It is translated as CASSFEQGAPISEQYF.

The V call is TRBV5-4, the J call TRBJ2-7; TRBD1 matches at 9 bases. The CDR3 runs 12 residues. Trimming removed 5 bases from V and 7 bases from J; junction bases left unmatched: 4. Germline V gene lookup returns CDR1 SGHNT and CDR2 YYREEE (reference sequence). The CDR3: CASRPDRGEQYF. The CDR3 DNA reads as TGTGCCAGCAGGCCAGACAGGGGGGAGCAGTACTTC.

The chain is built from TRBV4-1 and TRBJ2-5, with D possibly being TRBD1 (5 bases). Germline V gives CDR1 MGHRA, CDR2 YSYEKL. This CDR3 is built from 14 residues. Trimming shortened V by 1 base and J by 7 bases, and 13 bases separated the two germline ends. The CDR3 reads CASSQVQGFGTQYF. CDR3 bases: TGCGCCAGCAGCCAAGTTCAGGGATTTGGGACCCAGTACTTC.

Many counts were recorded for this clonotype. The chain uses TRBV29-1 and TRBJ2-4; D uncertain. V lost 2 bases, J lost 5 bases, and 10 bases lay in between. The CDR3 spans 13 residues. Looked up from germline, CDR1 is SQVTM and CDR2 is ANQGSEA. The CDR3 DNA follows: TGCAGCGTTGAACCCGCAGAACAAAACATTCAGTACTTC. It translates to CSVEPAEQNIQYF. Filled out from reference TRBV29-1 and TRBJ2-4, the complete variable domain reads SAVISQKPSRDICQRGTSLTIQCQVDSQVTMMFWYRQQPGQSLTLIATANQGSEATYESGFVIDKFPISRPNLTFSTLTVSNMSPEDSSIYLCSVEPAEQNIQYFGAGTRLSVL.

This chain joins TRBV27 and TRBJ2-1; D perhaps matches TRBD2 (5 bases). The CDR3 is 13 residues long. With 5 bases removed from V and 4 bases from J, the gap between germline ends came to 9 bases. The germline V gene encodes CDR1 MNHEY and CDR2 SMNVEV (reference sequence). The CDR3 loop is CASSIGLYNEQFF. The CDR3 DNA reads TGTGCCAGCAGTATAGGACTTTACAATGAGCAGTTCTTC.

This clonotype was seen a handful of times. The V and J genes are TRBV7-2 and TRBJ2-1, with 10 bases fitting TRBD1. The CDR3 runs 16 residues. Germline V gene sequence: CDR1 SGHTA, CDR2 FQGNSA. V shed 3 bases and J 6 bases; nucleotides not matched to a gene: 8. CDR3 nucleotide sequence: TGTGCCAGCAGCTTGGACCGGGACAGGGGAGTCAATGAGCAGTTCTTC. Translating it yields CASSLDRDRGVNEQFF.

This clonotype was seen repeatedly, ten times or more. The chain links TRBV12-3 or TRBV12-4 to TRBJ2-7; D is possibly TRBD1 (6 bases). This CDR3 is built from 14 residues. The V end lost 1 base, the J end lost 2 bases, and 9 bases lay between the germline ends. The CDR3 sequence: CASSLGQAPYEQYF. For the CDR3, the DNA is TGTGCCAGCAGTTTAGGACAGGCCCCCTACGAGCAGTACTTC.

This chain joins TRBV29-1 and TRBJ1-2; 9 bases map to TRBD1. This CDR3 contains 13 residues. Germline CDR1 is SQVTM and CDR2 is ANQGSEA. V shed 8 bases and J 2 bases; nucleotides not matched to a gene: 6. Here the CDR3 DNA reads TGCAGCACATTCGGACAGGGGAACTATGGCTACACCTTC. Protein product: CSTFGQGNYGYTF. Complete variable domain (other parts from reference TRBV29-1 and TRBJ1-2): SAVISQKPSRDICQRGTSLTIQCQVDSQVTMMFWYRQQPGQSLTLIATANQGSEATYESGFVIDKFPISRPNLTFSTLTVSNMSPEDSSIYLCSTFGQGNYGYTFGSGTRLTVV.

The chain combines TRBV2 with TRBJ1-5; 7 nucleotides agree with TRBD1. The CDR3 length is 14 residues. Per germline, CDR1 SNHLY and CDR2 FYNNEI. With 6 bases clipped from V and 5 bases from J, the junction kept 7 bases outside the gene matches. In nucleotides, the CDR3 is TGTGCCAGCAGGGACAGGCTAGGGGATCAGCCCCAGCATTTT. Its protein product is CASRDRLGDQPQHF.

This clonotype occurred a few times. V usage is TRBV10-3 and J usage is TRBJ2-3; 13 bases align to TRBD2. The V segment lost 10 bases and the J segment 6 bases; nucleotides outside the gene matches: 7. There are 14 residues in the CDR3. The germline V gene encodes CDR1 ENHRY and CDR2 SYGVKD. The CDR3 DNA reads TGTGCCACGACTAGCGGGGGGCTGACTGATACGCAGTATTTT. The encoded protein is CATTSGGLTDTQYF.

This clonotype was recorded a few times. The chain recombines TRBV21-1 with TRBJ2-5; TRBD2 is the table's D call, not checked against the DNA. TRBV21-1 is shown as a pseudogene. CDR3 length equals 14 residues. The CDR3: CAPRGGSHQETQYF. The CDR3 region has the DNA TGTGCCCCCCGGGGCGGGAGCCACCAAGAGACCCAGTACTTC.

This clonotype came up a few times. Sequence at one end of the junction differs from germline and may be a read error. This chain joins TRBV28 and TRBJ2-7; tentatively, D is TRBD2 (6 bases). CDR3 length equals 12 residues. Germline lookup yields CDR1 MDHEN and CDR2 SYDVKM. The DNA of the CDR3 is TGTGCCAGCAGTTCTGAATCCGGTCCGGGGGTCTTC. Translated: CASSSESGPGVF.

The chain links TRBV20-1 to TRBJ2-2; TRBD1 matches at 9 bases. The junction had 6 bases not matched to a gene; V was cut back by 1 base and J by 6 bases. Per germline, CDR1 DFQATT and CDR2 SNEGSKA (reference sequence). This CDR3 has 15 amino acids. The CDR3 loop reads CSARGQGGVAGELFF. The CDR3 DNA reads as TGCAGTGCTAGAGGACAGGGGGGAGTTGCCGGGGAGCTGTTTTTT.

This clonotype was observed at least ten times. The chain carries TRBV12-3 or TRBV12-4 and TRBJ2-7; unclear D gene. V lost 5 bases, J lost 5 bases, and 13 bases lay in between. CDR3 length equals 13 residues. The CDR3 loop is CASSMRQGDEQYF. The CDR3 coding sequence is TGTGCCAGCAGTATGAGACAAGGTGACGAGCAGTACTTC.

Ten or more counts support this clonotype. The J gene is TRBJ2-7, the V gene TRBV5-1, with D tentatively TRBD2 (5 bases). The CDR3 length is 14 residues. The V and J ends lost 7 bases and 1 base respectively, with 15 bases between them. The germline V gene encodes CDR1 SGHRS and CDR2 YFSETQ. CDR3 sequence reads: CASGELGVSYEQYF. CDR3 sequence (DNA): TGCGCCAGCGGAGAACTGGGAGTTTCCTACGAGCAGTACTTC.

This clonotype has a count of ten or more. The chain recombines TRBV21-1 with TRBJ2-7; TRBD1, as called in the table, went unchecked against the DNA. TRBV21-1 is labeled a pseudogene. This CDR3 comprises 14 residues. In nucleotides, the CDR3 is TGTGCCAGCAGCAGGACAGGGGAAGACTACGAGCAGTACTTC. Translating it yields CASSRTGEDYEQYF.

The chain uses TRBV4-1 and TRBJ2-5; TRBD2 is a possible D gene (5 bases). CDR1 and CDR2 (germline): MGHRA, YSYEKL. V was clipped by 5 bases and J by 1 base, with 14 bases between them. CDR3 length: 15 amino acids. The CDR3 DNA reads as TGCGCCAGCAGCGAACGGGAAACACCCCAAGAGACCCAGTACTTC. Its protein product is CASSERETPQETQYF.

At least ten counts were recorded for this clonotype. The chain joins TRBV7-9 to TRBJ2-1, with 10 bases aligning to TRBD2. From germline, CDR1 is SEHNR and CDR2 FQNEAQ (reference sequence). The CDR3 covers 15 residues. V trimming: 0 bases; J trimming: 4 bases; junction bases outside the gene matches: 0. CDR3 DNA: TGTGCCAGCAGCTTAGCGACTAGCGGGTACAATGAGCAGTTCTTC. Protein product: CASSLATSGYNEQFF.

This clonotype was seen a handful of times. Relative to the germline gene, one junction end is altered; a read error may explain this. This sequence joins TRBV7-9 and TRBJ2-3; 9 bases are shared with TRBD2. The germline gives CDR1 SEHNR, CDR2 FQNEAQ (reference sequence). This CDR3 is built from 16 residues. Here the CDR3 reads CASIPPLAGPADTHYF. The CDR3 DNA reads as TGTGCCAGCATTCCTCCACTAGCGGGTCCCGCAGATACGCATTATTTT.

The table lists this clonotype with a few counts. DNA of the CDR3: TGCGCCAGCAGCTCAGAGACGGGCGGGGGGGCCACAGATACGCAGTATTTT. Residues: CASSSETGGGATDTQYF. This chain links TRBV5-1 with TRBJ2-3; the match to TRBD2 covers 9 bases. Germline lookup yields CDR1 SGHRS and CDR2 YFSETQ. The CDR3 spans 17 residues. J lost 2 bases, V lost 3 bases, and 10 bases had no gene match.

The chain is built from TRBV20-1 and TRBJ2-3, with 10 bases matching TRBD2. The junction had 6 bases not matched to a gene; V was cut back by 3 bases and J by 0 bases. Germline V gene sequence: CDR1 DFQATT, CDR2 SNEGSKA (reference sequence). The CDR3 consists of 16 residues. The CDR3 coding sequence is TGCAGTGCTAGCCATCCGGGACTAGCGAGCACAGATACGCAGTATTTT. Encoded protein: CSASHPGLASTDTQYF.

V usage is TRBV4-3 and J usage is TRBJ1-1; 7 nucleotides align to TRBD1. The junction had 3 bases not matched to a gene; V was cut back by 0 bases and J by 2 bases. Germline CDR1 LGHNA, CDR2 YSLEER. The CDR3 runs 15 residues. The CDR3 DNA sequence: TGCGCCAGCAGCCAAGACGACAGGGATAACACTGAAGCTTTCTTT. This encodes CASSQDDRDNTEAFF.

The CDR3 nucleotides are TGTGCCAGCAGTAGGGACTACAGCAATGAGCAGTTCTTC. Translated, it gives CASSRDYSNEQFF. This chain links TRBV5-8 with TRBJ2-1, with TRBD2 identical over 7 bases. CDR1 SGHTS and CDR2 YDEGEE come from the germline V gene. CDR3 length equals 13 residues. With V trimmed by 5 bases and J by 6 bases, 5 bases remained unmatched.

This clonotype showed up many times. V gene TRBV29-1 combines with J gene TRBJ2-5; possibly TRBD2 for D (5 bases). The V gene lost 3 bases and the J gene lost 5 bases, with 7 bases spanning the gap. CDR1 is SQVTM, CDR2 ANQGSEA, per germline. CDR3 length equals 11 residues. CDR3 sequence (DNA): TGCAGCGTTGACGGGGTCGAGACCCAGTACTTC. Translating gives CSVDGVETQYF.

This clonotype was detected many times. The chain uses TRBV15 and TRBJ2-1, with 8 bases identical to TRBD1. The trim removed 2 bases at V and 0 bases at J, leaving 12 bases unmatched. Germline loops: CDR1 LNHNV, CDR2 YYDKDF (reference sequence). The CDR3 totals 19 residues. The CDR3 sequence is CATSRPRRTGSISYNEQFF. In DNA form, the CDR3 reads TGTGCCACCAGCAGACCTCGAAGGACAGGGAGCATCTCCTACAATGAGCAGTTCTTC.

The J gene is TRBJ2-1, the V gene TRBV4-1; D call uncertain. Germline-derived CDR1 and CDR2 are MGHRA and YSYEKL. The CDR3 totals 15 residues. The V gene lost 4 bases and the J gene lost 2 bases, with 12 bases spanning the gap. The CDR3 nucleotides read TGCGCCAGCAGCCCTAACAGTGACCCCTACAATGAGCAGTTCTTC. It translates to CASSPNSDPYNEQFF.

This clonotype was picked up a small number of times. The rearrangement uses TRBV12-3 or TRBV12-4 and TRBJ2-7, with 10 bases fitting TRBD1. The CDR3 has 15 residues. V was clipped by 6 bases and J by 3 bases; unmatched bases: 8. As DNA, the CDR3 is TGTGCCAGCAGACCCCCGGGACAGGGGCACTACGAGCAGTACTTC. Translation: CASRPPGQGHYEQYF.